Each of the 30 T cell receptor beta chains below was sequenced from the same sample in a study of blood T cell repertoires in COVID-19. Profiling relied on immunoSEQ multiplex PCR, and the TCRdb table lists in-frame clones only, not all of them. In the table there are about 310,000 clones, over 80% of which are singletons. The sample consisted of PBMCs or T cells enriched from blood (not recorded which). The receptors derive from a woman aged 18-29 years who had recovered from COVID-19.

The J gene is TRBJ1-6, the V gene TRBV28; TRBD1 aligns across 8 bases. Germline assignment: CDR1 MDHEN and CDR2 SYDVKM. V trimming: 6 bases; J trimming: 1 base; junction bases outside the gene matches: 5. The length of the CDR3 is 16 residues. CDR3 region: CASRPGGSSYNSPLHF. CDR3 nucleotide sequence: TGTGCCAGCAGGCCAGGGGGCAGTTCCTATAATTCACCCCTCCACTTT.

This clone was detected a few times. The chain employs TRBV9 and TRBJ1-2; D perhaps matches TRBD1 (5 bases). V was pared by 3 bases and J by 4 bases, with 16 bases between. Germline V gene lookup returns CDR1 SGDLS and CDR2 YYNGEE. This CDR3 contains 15 residues. The CDR3 sequence: CASSGRQTETYGYTF. In DNA form, the CDR3 reads TGTGCCAGCAGCGGTCGACAGACAGAAACCTATGGCTACACCTTC.

This clone was seen just once. This chain uses TRBV18 with TRBJ1-5; the D gene is possibly TRBD1 (6 bases). Deletions cut 2 bases from V and 0 bases from J, with 11 bases between. The CDR3 has 16 residues. The germline gives CDR1 KGHSH, CDR2 LQKENI. The CDR3 protein is CASSPGTGYSNQPQHF. For the CDR3, the DNA is TGTGCCAGCTCACCAGGCACAGGGTATAGCAATCAGCCCCAGCATTTT.

The CDR3 reads CASSDEAAPYNEQFF. The CDR3 DNA is TGTGCCAGCAGTGACGAAGCGGCCCCCTACAATGAGCAGTTCTTC. This chain connects TRBV6-4 to TRBJ2-1; D may be TRBD2 (5 bases). The CDR3 sequence is 15 residues long. Per germline, CDR1 MRHNA and CDR2 SNTAGT. Trimming took off 2 bases at V and 2 bases at J, with 10 bases between the two ends.

The rearrangement joins TRBV11-2 to TRBJ1-2; D ambiguous. The CDR3 is 17 residues long. The germline gives CDR1 SGHAT, CDR2 FQNNGV. V was cut by 0 bases and J by 4 bases, with 18 bases left in between. The CDR3 here is CASSLDLSDLGSYGYTF. CDR3 coding DNA: TGTGCCAGCAGCTTAGATTTAAGCGATTTGGGTAGCTATGGCTACACCTTC.

This clone was seen a few times. This chain connects TRBV29-1 to TRBJ1-3, with a tentative D call TRBD1 (5 bases). Trimming removed 5 bases at V and 0 bases at J, with 8 bases between. The CDR3 consists of 13 residues. Germline V gene sequence: CDR1 SQVTM, CDR2 ANQGSEA. The chain's CDR3 is CSVRQTSGNTIYF. CDR3 sequence (DNA): TGCAGCGTTAGACAGACCTCTGGAAACACCATATATTTT.

The chain carries TRBV3-1 (or the pseudogene TRBV3-2) and TRBJ2-7, with 8 bases matching TRBD2. CDR3 length equals 13 residues. The V gene end was trimmed by 3 bases and the J gene end by 6 bases; junction bases not matched to a gene: 4. Looked up from germline, CDR1 is LGHDT and CDR2 is YNNKEL (reference sequence). The CDR3 region has the DNA TGTGCCAGCAGCCAGCTAGCGGGTCGCGAGCAGTACTTC. Its protein is CASSQLAGREQYF.

This chain connects TRBV3-1 (or the pseudogene TRBV3-2) to TRBJ1-1, with a possible D match to TRBD1 (5 bases). The CDR3 has 15 amino acids. The V and J ends lost 4 bases and 3 bases respectively, with 15 bases between them. Germline V gene data show CDR1 as LGHDT and CDR2 as YNNKEL (reference sequence). CDR3 loop: CASSPRGPGYTEAFF. The CDR3, as DNA: TGTGCCAGCAGCCCCCGAGGCCCAGGGTACACTGAAGCTTTCTTT.

The chain joins TRBV7-2 to TRBJ2-2; the D gene is possibly TRBD1 (6 bases). CDR1 and CDR2 from the germline V gene are SGHTA and FQGNSA. The CDR3 extends over 17 amino acids. The germline V and J ends were trimmed by 1 base and 6 bases, with 18 bases remaining between them. CDR3 sequence: CASSLVLMQGWSGELFF. CDR3 coding DNA: TGTGCCAGCAGCTTAGTACTAATGCAGGGGTGGTCCGGGGAGCTGTTTTTT.

This chain connects TRBV7-3 to TRBJ1-2, with 11 positions matching TRBD1. CDR1 is SGHTA, CDR2 FQGTGA, per germline. V lost 2 bases, J lost 3 bases, and 8 bases stayed unmatched. The CDR3 runs to 17 residues. CDR3 nucleotide sequence: TGTGCCAGCAGCTTATCTGGGACAGGGGGTCACCACTATGGCTACACCTTC. Its protein is CASSLSGTGGHHYGYTF.

The rearrangement joins TRBV7-9 to TRBJ2-1; D is perhaps TRBD1 (7 bases). Trimming took off 6 bases at V and 0 bases at J, with 12 bases between the two ends. Looked up from germline, CDR1 is SEHNR and CDR2 is FQNEAQ (reference sequence). The CDR3 loop spans 15 amino acids. The CDR3 protein is CASRSGGHSYNEQFF. CDR3 DNA: TGTGCCAGCAGATCAGGGGGGCACTCCTACAATGAGCAGTTCTTC.

Here the CDR3 reads CASSQGLAGGQTGELFF. The CDR3 nucleotides are TGTGCCAGCAGCCAGGGACTAGCGGGGGGGCAGACCGGGGAGCTGTTTTTT. The chain employs TRBV3-1 (or the pseudogene TRBV3-2) and TRBJ2-2; TRBD2 agrees at 16 bases. J was trimmed by 5 bases and V by 3 bases; bases with no gene match: 3. Per the germline V gene, CDR1 is LGHDT and CDR2 is YNNKEL (reference sequence). The CDR3 covers 17 residues.

Only one count was recorded for this clone. CDR3 in amino acids: CASSQAGYSGANVLTF. Here the CDR3 DNA reads TGTGCCAGCAGCCAAGCAGGGTACTCTGGGGCCAACGTCCTGACTTTC. The chain combines TRBV3-1 (or the pseudogene TRBV3-2) with TRBJ2-6, with D tentatively TRBD1 (5 bases). The CDR3 runs 16 residues. Germline loops: CDR1 LGHDT, CDR2 YNNKEL (reference sequence). Trimming shortened V by 1 base and J by 0 bases, and 7 bases separated the two germline ends.

The chain uses TRBV28 and TRBJ1-2, with a tentative D call TRBD1 (6 bases). The V and J ends lost 8 bases and 8 bases respectively, with 24 bases between them. The germline gives CDR1 MDHEN, CDR2 SYDVKM. This CDR3 has 15 amino acids. The CDR3 sequence: CASLESIGAGVGYTF. DNA for the CDR3: TGTGCCAGCCTTGAATCTATAGGTGCAGGGGTCGGCTACACCTTC.

This chain links TRBV27 with TRBJ2-7; D remains unclear. V lost 3 bases and J 2 bases, leaving 14 bases between the germline ends. The CDR3 has 15 amino acids. Germline lookup yields CDR1 MNHEY and CDR2 SMNVEV (reference sequence). The CDR3, as DNA: TGTGCCAGCAGTTTGGCCCCGAACGCGGCCTACGAGCAGTACTTC. The encoded protein is CASSLAPNAAYEQYF.

V gene TRBV11-2 combines with J gene TRBJ1-1; no clear D gene. The CDR3 totals 13 residues. The V and J ends lost 2 bases and 6 bases respectively, with 10 bases between them. Germline CDR1 and CDR2: SGHAT and FQNNGV. CDR3 amino acids: CASSLLNSPEAFF. For the CDR3, the DNA is TGTGCCAGCAGCTTACTTAACAGCCCTGAAGCTTTCTTT.

This sequence joins TRBV6-5 and TRBJ1-2, with D perhaps matching TRBD1 (6 bases). CDR1 and CDR2 (germline): MNHEY, SVGAGI. The CDR3 sequence is 13 residues long. Trimming cost V 6 bases and J 1 base, with 9 bases left between them. Here the CDR3 DNA reads TGTGCCAGCAGAAGGACAGATAACTATGGCTACACCTTC. This gives the protein CASRRTDNYGYTF.

V is TRBV9 and J is TRBJ2-5; TRBD2 aligns across 8 bases. Germline-derived CDR1 and CDR2 are SGDLS and YYNGEE. V gave up 0 bases and J gave up 5 bases; unmatched junction bases: 6. This CDR3 has 15 amino acids. The CDR3 loop reads CASSVERSGGETQYF. DNA for the CDR3: TGTGCCAGCAGCGTAGAACGGAGCGGGGGTGAGACCCAGTACTTC.

The genes are TRBV5-4 and TRBJ1-2; TRBD1 matches at 7 bases. This CDR3 has 11 residues. Germline-derived CDR1 and CDR2 are SGHNT and YYREEE (reference sequence). Trimming at V came to 4 bases and at J to 10 bases, leaving 4 bases not matched to a gene. The CDR3 region is CASSRDSYYTF. The CDR3 nucleotides read TGTGCCAGCAGCAGGGACAGCTACTACACCTTC.

The rearrangement links TRBV7-9 to TRBJ1-2, with no clear D. Looked up from germline, CDR1 is SEHNR and CDR2 is FQNEAQ (reference sequence). The length of the CDR3 is 16 residues. The V and J ends lost 5 bases and 5 bases respectively, with 21 bases between them. CDR3: CASSITVRPTEYGYTF. The CDR3 DNA sequence: TGTGCCAGCAGCATAACTGTGCGGCCAACGGAGTATGGCTACACCTTC.

This rearrangement joins TRBV5-1 to TRBJ2-3; D unclear. The V end was cut by 3 bases, the J end by 1 base, with 9 bases between. The CDR3 contains 14 residues. Germline CDR1 is SGHRS and CDR2 is YFSETQ. DNA for the CDR3: TGCGCCAGCAGCTACGAATCGGGCACAGATACGCAGTATTTT. Residues: CASSYESGTDTQYF.

V is TRBV10-3 and J is TRBJ1-1; 7 nucleotides align to TRBD1. This CDR3 contains 13 residues. Germline-derived CDR1 and CDR2 are ENHRY and SYGVKD. The V segment lost 6 bases and the J segment 3 bases; nucleotides outside the gene matches: 4. CDR3 amino acids: CAISQGDDTEAFF. The DNA for the CDR3 is TGTGCCATCAGCCAGGGGGATGACACTGAAGCTTTCTTT.

This chain joins TRBV28 and TRBJ1-2; a weak D match, TRBD1 (6 bases). Germline V CDR1 and CDR2: MDHEN, SYDVKM. With 4 bases removed from V and 8 bases from J, the gap between germline ends came to 26 bases. CDR3 length equals 17 residues. The CDR3 loop reads CASSYKSGLHRVKGYTF. CDR3 sequence (DNA): TGTGCCAGCAGTTATAAATCGGGCCTTCACAGGGTAAAGGGCTACACCTTC.

The chain joins TRBV12-3 or TRBV12-4 to TRBJ1-4; no clear D. There are 13 residues in the CDR3. Trimming removed 1 base at V and 9 bases at J, with 9 bases between. For the CDR3, the DNA is TGTGCCAGCAGTTTAGGGGCCCGCCAAAAACTGTTTTTT. Amino acids: CASSLGARQKLFF.

The sample holds a few counts of this clone. This sequence joins TRBV2 and TRBJ1-5; possible D gene TRBD1, 5 bases. CDR1 is SNHLY and CDR2 is FYNNEI in the germline V gene. This CDR3 spans 12 amino acids. The germline V and J ends were trimmed by 8 bases and 6 bases, with 11 bases remaining between them. In DNA, the CDR3 is TGTGCCAGCCGCAGGGAAGCTCAGCCCCAGCATTTT. It translates to CASRREAQPQHF.

The gene calls are TRBV28 and TRBJ2-3, with no clear D. The CDR3 has 14 amino acids. V was trimmed by 2 bases and J by 0 bases, leaving 6 bases between them. CDR1 is MDHEN, CDR2 SYDVKM, per germline. CDR3 protein: CASSLVVSTDTQYF. The CDR3 DNA reads TGTGCCAGCAGTTTAGTAGTTAGCACAGATACGCAGTATTTT.

V usage is TRBV30 and J usage is TRBJ1-5; D gene ambiguous. Per the germline V gene, CDR1 is GTSNPN and CDR2 is SVGIG (reference sequence). This CDR3 comprises 12 residues. Trimming pared 1 base from V and 9 bases from J, leaving 10 bases between. This chain's CDR3 is CAWSDNAGPQHF. CDR3 DNA sequence: TGTGCCTGGAGTGATAACGCGGGGCCCCAGCATTTT. Together with reference TRBV30 and TRBJ1-5, the CDR3 gives the full variable domain: SQTIHQWPATLVQPVGSPLSLECTVEGTSNPNLYWYRQAAGRGLQLLFYSVGIGQISSEVPQNLSASRPQDRQFILSSKKLLLSDSGFYLCAWSDNAGPQHFGDGTRLSIL.

J is TRBJ2-7 and V is TRBV7-2; unclear D gene. Germline assignment: CDR1 SGHTA and CDR2 FQGNSA. This CDR3 is built from 14 residues. The V end was cut by 2 bases, the J end by 3 bases, with 11 bases between. The CDR3: CASSLFGSYYEQYF. CDR3 sequence (DNA): TGTGCCAGCAGCTTATTTGGCAGTTACTACGAGCAGTACTTC.

The gene calls are TRBV6-5 and TRBJ1-1, with D unresolved. This CDR3 region has 13 residues. V was trimmed by 3 bases and J by 3 bases, leaving 8 bases between them. Germline assignment: CDR1 MNHEY and CDR2 SVGAGI. The CDR3 sequence is CASSYSEDTEAFF. The DNA of the CDR3 is TGTGCCAGCAGTTATAGCGAGGACACTGAAGCTTTCTTT.

This chain connects TRBV7-2 to TRBJ2-7; 12 positions agree with TRBD2. Per the germline V gene, CDR1 is SGHTA and CDR2 is FQGNSA. V trimming: 4 bases; J trimming: 7 bases; junction bases outside the gene matches: 8. The CDR3 loop spans 15 amino acids. The CDR3 spells CASSWGLAGLKEQYF. The CDR3 region has the DNA TGTGCCAGCAGCTGGGGACTAGCGGGTTTAAAAGAGCAGTACTTC. Variable domain in full (rest from reference TRBV7-2 and TRBJ2-7): GAGVSQSPSNKVTEKGKDVELRCDPISGHTALYWYRQSLGQGLEFLIYFQGNSAPDKSGLPSDRFSAERTGGSVSTLTIQRTQQEDSAVYLCASSWGLAGLKEQYFGPGTRLTVT.